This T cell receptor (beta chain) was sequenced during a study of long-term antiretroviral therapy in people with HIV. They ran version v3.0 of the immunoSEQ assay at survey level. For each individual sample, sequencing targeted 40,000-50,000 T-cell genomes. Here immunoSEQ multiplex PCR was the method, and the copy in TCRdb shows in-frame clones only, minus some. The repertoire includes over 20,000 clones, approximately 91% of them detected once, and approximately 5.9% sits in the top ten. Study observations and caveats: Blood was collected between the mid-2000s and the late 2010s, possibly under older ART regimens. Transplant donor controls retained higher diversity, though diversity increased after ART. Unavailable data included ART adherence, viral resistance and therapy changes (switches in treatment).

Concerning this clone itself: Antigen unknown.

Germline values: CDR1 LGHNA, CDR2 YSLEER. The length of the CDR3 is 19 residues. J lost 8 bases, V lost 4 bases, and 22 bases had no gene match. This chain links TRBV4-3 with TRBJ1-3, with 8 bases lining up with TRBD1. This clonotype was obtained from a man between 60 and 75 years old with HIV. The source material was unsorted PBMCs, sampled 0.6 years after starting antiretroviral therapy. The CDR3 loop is CASSRRGDGGQGVGDTIYF. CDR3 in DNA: TGCGCCAGCAGCCGACGAGGGGACGGCGGACAGGGAGTGGGGGACACCATATATTTT.